This entry concerns a single T cell receptor (beta chain). Its antigen remains unknown. The sample is drawn from a study of T cell responses to AZD1222 COVID-19 vaccine. The study, taken as a whole, reports: Spike-specific TCR breadth rose after two AZD1222 doses, and depth rose as well. Donors were chiefly white British, with a greater number of females, and clonal diversity was perhaps underestimated.

The CDR3 is 14 residues long. Germline V gives CDR1 MNHEY, CDR2 SVGAGI. J gave up 3 bases and V 10 bases, and 8 bases lay outside the gene matches. Sequenced by immunoSEQ multiplex PCR; TCRdb stores in-frame clones only, minus some. The table lists some 130,000 clones, 93% of them singletons. The sequence was collected from an adult in good health. The sample consisted of peripheral blood, taken on day 0 of AZD1222 vaccination. This chain connects TRBV6-5 to TRBJ1-3; 8 bases are a match to TRBD1. The CDR3 sequence is CATKGQGLGNTIYF. CDR3 in DNA: TGTGCCACCAAAGGACAGGGCCTTGGAAACACCATATATTTT.